This T cell receptor beta chain was profiled in a study of T cells after yellow fever vaccination. Overall study findings and caveats: Clones that expanded after primary vaccination mostly reappeared after the booster (approximately 96% CD4, approximately 85% CD8). Some clonotypes were seen in both the CD4 and the CD8 compartments. These made up a small share and likely arose from convergent recombination. When the response was secondary, it was weaker but reached its peak faster, day 5 versus 15.

Making TCR cDNA involved 5'RACE template switching, which added UMIs and a universal primer site. TCRdb fed the 5' RACE reads into MiXCR, producing one record per CDR3 protein. This sample has nearly 550,000 distinct CDR3 sequences, with about 19% found just once. A word on this clonotype: The target antigen is unknown.

The sequence was obtained from a man under 40 who received the YFV17D yellow fever vaccine. The sequencing here drew on PBMCs, taken 15 days after the yellow fever booster vaccination.

CDR3 in amino acids: CASSYGLGEDSPLHF. DNA for the CDR3: TGTGCCAGCAGTTACGGTCTTGGTGAGGATTCACCCCTCCACTTT. The genes are TRBV6-5 and TRBJ1-6, with D uncertain. The V gene lost 2 bases and the J gene lost 8 bases, with 13 bases spanning the gap. Per the germline V gene, CDR1 is MNHEY and CDR2 is SVGAGI. The length of the CDR3 is 15 residues.